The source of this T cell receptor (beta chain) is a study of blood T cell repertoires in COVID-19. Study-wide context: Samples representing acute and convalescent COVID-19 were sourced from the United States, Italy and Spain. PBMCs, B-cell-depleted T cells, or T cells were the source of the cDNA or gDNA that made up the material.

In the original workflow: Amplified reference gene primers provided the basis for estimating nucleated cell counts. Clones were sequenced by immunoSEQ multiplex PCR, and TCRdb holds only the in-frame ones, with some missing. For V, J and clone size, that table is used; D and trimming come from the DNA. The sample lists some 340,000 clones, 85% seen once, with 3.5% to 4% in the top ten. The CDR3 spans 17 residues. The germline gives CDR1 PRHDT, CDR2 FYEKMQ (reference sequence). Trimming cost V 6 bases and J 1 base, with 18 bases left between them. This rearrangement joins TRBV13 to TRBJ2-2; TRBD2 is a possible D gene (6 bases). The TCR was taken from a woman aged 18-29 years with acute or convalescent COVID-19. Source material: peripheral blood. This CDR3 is CASRPTTWGGNTGELFF. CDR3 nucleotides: TGTGCCAGCAGACCTACGACATGGGGAGGGAACACCGGGGAGCTGTTTTTT.